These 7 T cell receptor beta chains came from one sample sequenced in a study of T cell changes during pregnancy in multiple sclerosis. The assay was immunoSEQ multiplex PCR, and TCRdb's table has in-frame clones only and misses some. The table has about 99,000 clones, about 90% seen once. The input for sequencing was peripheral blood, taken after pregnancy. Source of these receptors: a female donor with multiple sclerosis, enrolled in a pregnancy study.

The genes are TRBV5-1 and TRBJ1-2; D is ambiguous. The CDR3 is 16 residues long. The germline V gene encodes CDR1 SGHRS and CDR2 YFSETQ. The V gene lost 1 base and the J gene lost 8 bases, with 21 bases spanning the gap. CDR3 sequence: CASSLNSGIPTEGYTF. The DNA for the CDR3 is TGCGCCAGCAGCTTGAATTCGGGGATCCCCACGGAGGGCTACACCTTC.

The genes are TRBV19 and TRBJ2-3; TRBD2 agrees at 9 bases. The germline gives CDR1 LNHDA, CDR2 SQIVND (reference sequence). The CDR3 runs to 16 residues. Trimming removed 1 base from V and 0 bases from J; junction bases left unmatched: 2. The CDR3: CASSIGLAASTDTQYF. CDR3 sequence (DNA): TGTGCCAGTAGTATAGGACTAGCGGCTAGCACAGATACGCAGTATTTT.

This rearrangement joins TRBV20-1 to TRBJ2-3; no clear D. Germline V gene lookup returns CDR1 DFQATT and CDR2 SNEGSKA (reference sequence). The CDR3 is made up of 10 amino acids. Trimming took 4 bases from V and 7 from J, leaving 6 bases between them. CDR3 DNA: TGCAGTGCTACTCTAAATACGCAGTATTTT. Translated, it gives CSATLNTQYF.

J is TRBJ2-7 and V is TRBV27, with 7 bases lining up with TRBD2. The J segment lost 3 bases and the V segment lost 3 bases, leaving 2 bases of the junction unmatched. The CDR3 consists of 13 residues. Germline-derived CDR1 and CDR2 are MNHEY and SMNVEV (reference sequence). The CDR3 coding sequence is TGTGCCAGCAGTTTTGGGACTAACTACGAGCAGTACTTC. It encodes CASSFGTNYEQYF.

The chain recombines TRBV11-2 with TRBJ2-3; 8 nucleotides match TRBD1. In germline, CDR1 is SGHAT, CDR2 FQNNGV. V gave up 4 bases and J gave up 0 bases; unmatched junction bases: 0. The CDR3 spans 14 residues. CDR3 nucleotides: TGTGCCAGCAGCTGGGACAGGAGCACAGATACGCAGTATTTT. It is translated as CASSWDRSTDTQYF.

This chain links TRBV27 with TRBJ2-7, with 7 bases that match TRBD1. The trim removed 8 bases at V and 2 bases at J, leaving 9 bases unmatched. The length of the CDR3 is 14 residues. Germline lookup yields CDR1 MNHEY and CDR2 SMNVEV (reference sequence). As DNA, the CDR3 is TGTGCCAGCCGCTATACCGGGACAGCCTACGAGCAGTACTTC. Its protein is CASRYTGTAYEQYF.

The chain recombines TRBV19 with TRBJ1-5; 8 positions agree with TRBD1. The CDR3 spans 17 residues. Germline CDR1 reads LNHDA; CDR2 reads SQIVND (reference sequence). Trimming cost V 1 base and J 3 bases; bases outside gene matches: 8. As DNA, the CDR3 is TGTGCCAGTAGTATAGGTGTAACAGGGGGATTCAATCAGCCCCAGCATTTT. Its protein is CASSIGVTGGFNQPQHF.